The entry below describes one T cell receptor (beta chain). This clone was counted at least ten times. This receptor's antigen is unknown. No base-level quality is on record; no much larger clone is a single base apart. The CDR3 covers 13 residues, taking in both the cysteine and the phenylalanine. The entry retains the CDR3 DNA only, 39 bases that are in frame from base 1. V is pared back by 3 bases and J by 3 bases, with 8 bases lying between the germline termini. CDR1 and CDR2 are read off the germline V gene as SNHLY and FYNNEI. The entire amount of isolated RNA was reverse transcribed using the High Capacity cDNA Reverse Transcription Kit, so the sequenced TCRB transcripts were expressed ones. Deep immunoSEQ sequencing was performed on naive, central memory and regulatory T cell samples, with an average of approximately 3.9 million total reads per sample. After sorted cells were lysed in RLT buffer, RNA was extracted with DNase-treated RNeasy Micro or Mini kits, with the choice depending on cell number. Each cell subset was processed separately to prevent cross-contamination, with patient and healthy donor samples processed together. The immunoSEQ multiplex PCR was used to amplify TCRB sequences from cDNA, generating 87-bp fragments that spanned the CDR3 region. The amplicons were sequenced using the Illumina HiSeq platform. Per the source publication's procedure: Synthetic template baselines were used to correct PCR bias computationally, reads within Hamming distance 2 were collapsed together, and singletons that could not be merged were discarded. Reads were aligned against IMGT so that V, D and J genes, CDR3 length and insertions or deletions at six rearrangement sites could be assigned. Within each subset, clonotype counts were normalized to the number of sorted cells before true diversity and Gini coefficients were calculated with the tcR R package. The overlap coefficient, calculated on TCRB nucleotide sequences, was used to quantify repertoire sharing. Imported from immuneACCESS, the table was reduced by TCRdb to in-frame sequences with V and J called. These copies leave out some clones; in studies compared against another copy, an unresolved V gene accounts for under half, and the cause of the remainder is not known. V and J calls and clone size are as listed in that table; D and trimming were resolved from the DNA. The sample table contains some 150,000 clones; only one count was recorded for about 13% of them. The ten largest clones represent roughly 1.3% of the sample.

These data are taken from a study of beta chain features in type 1 diabetes (dated 2018 in TCRdb). Broadly, across the study: Mean age, gender distribution, total cell number and subset yield did not differ between patients and healthy donors. A total of some 110 million sorted cells were examined across all samples, and a strong correlation was observed between cell number per subset and RNA yield. In the study, TCRB repertoires of sorted circulating CD4+ T cell subsets from recently diagnosed type 1 diabetes patients were compared with those of matched healthy donors. Whereas all 28 donors provided naive and central memory subsets, regulatory and stem cell-like memory subsets were isolated from just 8 patients and roughly 8 healthy donors.

What the study reported, not specific to this receptor: At VDJ recombination sites, type 1 diabetes patients had fewer insertions and more deleted nucleotides, which implies abnormalities in thymic rearrangement. A moderate but significant shortening of TCRB CDR3 length was observed in type 1 diabetes patients in all four CD4+ subsets. PCR may preferentially amplify shorter templates, but because patient and control samples were amplified and corrected together, any resulting skew would affect both groups equally. Because cDNA was sequenced instead of genomic DNA, activated cells with high expression could be over-represented, although the groups did not differ in activation or CD3 levels. The naive, central memory and regulatory TCRB repertoires appeared to resemble one another more closely among patients than among healthy donors. Because the HLA sub-analyses included only small numbers of individuals, any influence of HLA type on TCRB rearrangement was left unresolved.

From each donor, a single peripheral blood sample of 90 to 150 mL on average was drawn into heparinised tubes. Naive, central memory, regulatory and stem cell-like memory CD4+ T cells were sorted on a BD FACSAria II using a panel including CD45RO, CCR7, CD25, CD127, CD95 and CD27. Purity was above 98% for every sorted population. PBMCs were separated immediately by Lymphoprep density gradient centrifugation and were stained directly, without being cultured. Samples were stained and sorted in pairs, with one healthy donor and one patient per experiment, so that batch effects were minimized. The chain links TRBV2 with TRBJ1-1; the D gene remains uncertain. Sequences were obtained from central memory CD4+ T cells from blood. The receptor's source is a man between 18 and 35 years old with type 1 diabetes. The CDR3 region reads CASSDYTDTEAFF. The DNA reads as follows: TGTGCCAGCAGTGATTACACCGACACTGAAGCTTTCTTT.